The present T cell receptor beta chain was sequenced within a study of blood T cell repertoires in COVID-19. Overall study context: Sample material is recorded as cDNA or gDNA derived from T cells, B-cell-depleted T cells, or PBMCs.

As processed by the authors: Estimation of nucleated cell counts was performed using reference gene primer amplification. Some clones are missing from TCRdb's copy, which holds only in-frame ones; the method was immunoSEQ multiplex PCR. The V and J calls and clone size are taken from that table; D and trimming were inferred from the DNA. The sample carries approximately 76,000 clones, roughly 85% recorded once. CDR3 size: 15 residues. V trimming: 2 bases; J trimming: 6 bases; junction bases outside the gene matches: 7. Germline lookup yields CDR1 SGHRS and CDR2 YFSETQ. The receptor was derived from a man aged 25 to 40 with acute or convalescent COVID-19. The sample taken for sequencing was peripheral blood. The rearrangement links TRBV5-1 to TRBJ2-7, with 11 positions matching TRBD2. CDR3 in amino acids: CASSFLAGGSLEQYF. The CDR3 DNA reads TGCGCCAGCAGCTTTCTAGCGGGAGGTTCGCTCGAGCAGTACTTC.